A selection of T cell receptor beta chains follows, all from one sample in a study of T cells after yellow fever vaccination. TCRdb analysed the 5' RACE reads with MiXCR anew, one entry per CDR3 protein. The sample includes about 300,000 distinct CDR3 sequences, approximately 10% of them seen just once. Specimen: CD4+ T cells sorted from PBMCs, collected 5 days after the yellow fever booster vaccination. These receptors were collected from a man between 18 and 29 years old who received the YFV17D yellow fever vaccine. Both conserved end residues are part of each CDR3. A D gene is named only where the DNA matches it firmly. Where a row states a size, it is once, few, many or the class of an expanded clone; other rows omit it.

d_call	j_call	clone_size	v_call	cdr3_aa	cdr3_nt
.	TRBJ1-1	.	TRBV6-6	CASSYSPSLNTEAFF	TGTGCCAGCAGTTACTCTCCTAGCCTGAACACTGAAGCTTTCTTT
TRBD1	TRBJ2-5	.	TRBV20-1	CSASIPGQGRETQYF	TGCAGTGCTAGCATCCCGGGACAGGGAAGGGAGACCCAGTACTTC
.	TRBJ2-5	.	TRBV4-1	CASSQDQGRGETQYF	TGCGCCAGCAGCCAAGATCAGGGGCGCGGAGAGACCCAGTACTTC
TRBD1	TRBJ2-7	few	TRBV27	CASSLYPRTGIYEQYF	TGTGCCAGCAGTTTATATCCCCGGACAGGCATCTACGAGCAGTACTTC
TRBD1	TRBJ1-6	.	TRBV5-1	CASSLQGSDNSPLHF	TGCGCCAGCAGCTTACAGGGGAGTGATAATTCACCCCTCCACTTT
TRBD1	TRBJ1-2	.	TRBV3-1	CASSHGTGIGGYTF	TGTGCCAGCAGCCACGGGACAGGGATTGGTGGCTACACCTTC
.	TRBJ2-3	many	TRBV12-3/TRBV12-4	CASNLGGRTDTQYF	TGTGCCAGCAACCTGGGTGGTCGGACAGATACGCAGTATTTT
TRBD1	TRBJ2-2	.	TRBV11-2	CASSSNRGRTGELFF	TGTGCCAGCAGCAGCAACAGGGGACGCACCGGGGAGCTGTTTTTT
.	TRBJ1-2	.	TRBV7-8	CASSPRRAGVHYGYTF	TGTGCCAGCAGCCCCAGACGGGCGGGGGTCCACTATGGCTACACCTTC
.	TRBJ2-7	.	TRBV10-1	CASSQEELREQYF	TGCGCCAGCAGCCAGGAGGAATTACGGGAGCAGTACTTC
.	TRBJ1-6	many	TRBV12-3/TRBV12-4	CASSSSGVLSSPLHF	TGTGCCAGCAGTTCCAGCGGGGTACTTAGTTCACCCCTCCACTTT
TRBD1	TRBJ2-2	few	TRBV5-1	CASSLGTGSGELFF	TGCGCCAGCAGCTTGGGGACAGGGTCCGGGGAGCTGTTTTTT